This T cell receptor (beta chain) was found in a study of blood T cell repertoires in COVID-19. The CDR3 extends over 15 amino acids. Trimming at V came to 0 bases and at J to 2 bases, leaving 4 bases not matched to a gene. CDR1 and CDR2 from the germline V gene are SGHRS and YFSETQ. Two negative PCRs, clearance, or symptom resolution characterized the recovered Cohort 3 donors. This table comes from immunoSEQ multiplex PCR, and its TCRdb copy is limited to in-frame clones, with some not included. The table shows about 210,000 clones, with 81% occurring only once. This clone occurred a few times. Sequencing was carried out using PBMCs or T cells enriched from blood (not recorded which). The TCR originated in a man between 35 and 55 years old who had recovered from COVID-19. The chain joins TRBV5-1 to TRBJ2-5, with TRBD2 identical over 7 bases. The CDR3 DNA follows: TGCGCCAGCAGCTTGGCTAGCGGAGAACAAGAGACCCAGTACTTC. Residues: CASSLASGEQETQYF.